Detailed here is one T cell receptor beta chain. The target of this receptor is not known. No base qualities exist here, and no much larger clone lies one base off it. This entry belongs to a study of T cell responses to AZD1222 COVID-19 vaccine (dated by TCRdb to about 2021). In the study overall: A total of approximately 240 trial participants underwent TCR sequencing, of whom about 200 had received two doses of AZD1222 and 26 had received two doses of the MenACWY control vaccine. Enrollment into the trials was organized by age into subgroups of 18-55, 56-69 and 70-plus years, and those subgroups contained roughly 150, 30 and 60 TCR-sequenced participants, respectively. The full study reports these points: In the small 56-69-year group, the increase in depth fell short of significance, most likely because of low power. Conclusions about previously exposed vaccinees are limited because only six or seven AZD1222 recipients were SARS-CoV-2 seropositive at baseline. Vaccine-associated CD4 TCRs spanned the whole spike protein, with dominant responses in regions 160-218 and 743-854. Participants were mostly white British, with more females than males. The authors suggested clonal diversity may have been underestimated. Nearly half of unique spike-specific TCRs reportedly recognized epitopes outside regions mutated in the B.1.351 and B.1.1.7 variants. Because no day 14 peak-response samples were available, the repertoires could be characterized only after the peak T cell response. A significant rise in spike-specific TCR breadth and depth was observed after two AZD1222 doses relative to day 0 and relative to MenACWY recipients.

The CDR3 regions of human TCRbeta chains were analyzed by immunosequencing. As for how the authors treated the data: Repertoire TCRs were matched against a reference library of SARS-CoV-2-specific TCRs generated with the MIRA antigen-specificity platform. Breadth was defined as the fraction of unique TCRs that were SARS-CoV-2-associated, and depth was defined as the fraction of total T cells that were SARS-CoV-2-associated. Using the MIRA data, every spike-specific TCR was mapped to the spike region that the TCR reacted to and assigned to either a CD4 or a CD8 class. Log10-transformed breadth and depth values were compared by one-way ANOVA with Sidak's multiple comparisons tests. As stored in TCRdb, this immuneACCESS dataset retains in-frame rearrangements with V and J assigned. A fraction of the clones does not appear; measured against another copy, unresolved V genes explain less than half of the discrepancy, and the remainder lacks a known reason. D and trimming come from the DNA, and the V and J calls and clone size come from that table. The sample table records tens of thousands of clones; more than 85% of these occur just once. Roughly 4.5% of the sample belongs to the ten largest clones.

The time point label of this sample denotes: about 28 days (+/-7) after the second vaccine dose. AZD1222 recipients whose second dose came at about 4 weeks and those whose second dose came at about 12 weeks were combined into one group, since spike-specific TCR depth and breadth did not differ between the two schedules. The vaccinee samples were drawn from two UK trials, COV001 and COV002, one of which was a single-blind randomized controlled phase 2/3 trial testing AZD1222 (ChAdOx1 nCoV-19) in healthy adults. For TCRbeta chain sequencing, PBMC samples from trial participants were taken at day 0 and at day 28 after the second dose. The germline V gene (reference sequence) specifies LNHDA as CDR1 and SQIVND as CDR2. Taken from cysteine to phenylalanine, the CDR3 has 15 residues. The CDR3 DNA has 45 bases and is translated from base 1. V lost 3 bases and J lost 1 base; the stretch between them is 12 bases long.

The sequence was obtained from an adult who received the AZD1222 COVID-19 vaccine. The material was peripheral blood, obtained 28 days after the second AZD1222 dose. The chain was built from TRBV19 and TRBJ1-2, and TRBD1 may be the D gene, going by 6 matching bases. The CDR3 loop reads CASSIRDNVNYGYTF. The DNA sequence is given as TGTGCCAGTAGTATCCGGGACAATGTTAACTATGGCTACACCTTC.